Detailed here is one T cell receptor (beta chain). The data are from a study of blood T cell repertoires in COVID-19. Overall study context: Material from acute and convalescent COVID-19 was sourced from the United States, Italy and Spain.

The method was immunoSEQ multiplex PCR; TCRdb's version includes in-frame clones alone and lacks a portion of them. The sample holds about 280,000 clones, 75% to 90% seen once. Germline CDR1 and CDR2: SNHLY and FYNNEI. The ends lost 6 bases at V and 7 bases at J; junction bases unmatched: 9. The CDR3 length is 15 residues. This sequence was found in a woman in her 50s who had recovered from COVID-19. Specimen: PBMCs or T cells enriched from blood (not recorded which). The chain has TRBV2 and TRBJ1-4, with TRBD1 identical over 9 bases. The CDR3 protein is CASSKGQGPREKLFF. DNA of the CDR3: TGTGCCAGCAGCAAGGGACAGGGACCGCGTGAAAAACTGTTTTTT.